Listed below are T cell receptor beta chains from one sample, sequenced in a study of T cell responses to AZD1222 COVID-19 vaccine. Sequencing used immunoSEQ multiplex PCR; TCRdb keeps in-frame clones, though not all of them. Of 50,000 to 60,000 clones in the sample, over 80% are singletons; the top ten hold about 15%. Here the sequenced sample was peripheral blood, taken on day 0 of AZD1222 vaccination. The receptors derive from an adult in good health. Each CDR3 is given with its conserved first and last residue. D genes are given only for firm matches. Clone size, where shown, is once, few, many, or a class for clones that have expanded.

.,.,TRBV28,TRBJ2-7,TGTGCCAGCAGTCCCGAGTTAAAGCAGTACTTC,CASSPELKQYF
.,.,TRBV7-9,TRBJ2-3,TGTGCCAGCAGCTTAGATTCCCGGCGGCGCACAGATACGCAGTATTTT,CASSLDSRRRTDTQYF
.,.,TRBV5-1,TRBJ1-2,TGCGCCAGCAGCTTGAACTTGGGGTATGGCTACACCTTC,CASSLNLGYGYTF
.,.,TRBV5-6,TRBJ1-2,TGTGCCAGCAGCTTGGACAGGGTCTATGGCTACACCTTC,CASSLDRVYGYTF
.,.,TRBV4-1,TRBJ2-1,TGCGCCAGCAGCCAAAGCGGGACAGTTTGGTTCTTC,CASSQSGTVWFF
.,TRBD1,TRBV6-5,TRBJ1-2,TGTGCCAGCAGTCCCGGGGACAGAGTCTATGGCTACACCTTC,CASSPGDRVYGYTF
.,TRBD2,TRBV6-5,TRBJ2-1,TGTGCCAGCAGTTACTCGATATCCGGGGGGTTTGAGCAGTTCTTC,CASSYSISGGFEQFF
.,TRBD2,TRBV7-2,TRBJ2-5,TGTGCCAGCAGCCTGACTAGCGGGAGGGCCGCAGAGACCCAGTACTTC,CASSLTSGRAAETQYF
.,.,TRBV2,TRBJ2-1,TGTGCCAGCAGTGATAGGGGCAGCTCCTACAATGAGCAGTTCTTC,CASSDRGSSYNEQFF
.,.,TRBV11-3,TRBJ2-5,TGTGCCAGCAGCTTAGGACCTCCCGTGGAGACCCAGTACTTC,CASSLGPPVETQYF
.,.,TRBV6-5,TRBJ1-6,TGTGCCAGCAATGGAGGACTTTATAATTCACCCCTCCACTTT,CASNGGLYNSPLHF
.,.,TRBV24-1,TRBJ2-7,TGTGCCACCAGTGATGGGCGCGATCCCCGGGACGAGCAGTACTTC,CATSDGRDPRDEQYF
.,.,TRBV29-1,TRBJ2-5,TGCAGCGTTGGACAGTACCAAGAGACCCAGTACTTC,CSVGQYQETQYF
.,TRBD2,TRBV4-3,TRBJ2-7,TGCGCCAGCAGCCACCTACGGACTAGCGGGAGAGGAGTTGAGCAGTACTTC,CASSHLRTSGRGVEQYF
few,TRBD2,TRBV29-1,TRBJ2-3,TGCAGCGCCCCGGCCGTAGCGGGTGCGGGGGGCACGCAGTATTTT,CSAPAVAGAGGTQYF
.,.,TRBV12-3/TRBV12-4,TRBJ2-5,TGTGCCAGCAGTTCTACAGGGCCCAAGACCCAGTACTTC,CASSSTGPKTQYF